Listed below are T cell receptor beta chains from one sample, sequenced in a study of blood T cells in healthy people across ages. TCRdb used MiXCR to reprocess the 5' RACE reads, holding one entry per CDR3 protein. The data hold approximately 850,000 distinct CDR3 sequences, with over 45% observed a single time. Source material: blood. The receptors derive from a man between 25 and 39 years old in good health. Each CDR3 is given with its conserved first and last residue. D genes are given only for firm matches. Size tells how often a clone was seen (once, few, many) or the class of an expanded clone, and some rows leave it out.

>-|TRBV6-5|-|TRBJ2-6
CASSYSMAANSGANVLTF
TGTGCCAGCAGTTACTCGATGGCGGCCAACTCTGGGGCCAACGTCCTGACTTTC
>-|TRBV7-9|-|TRBJ2-7
CASSLVESTYEQYF
TGTGCCAGCAGCTTAGTGGAGTCCACCTACGAGCAGTACTTC
>few|TRBV7-9|-|TRBJ2-2
CASSLERVVTNTGELFF
TGTGCCAGCAGCTTAGAAAGGGTAGTCACGAACACCGGGGAGCTGTTTTTT
>once|TRBV7-9|-|TRBJ1-2
CASSLEEGRRNYGYTF
TGTGCCAGCAGCTTAGAGGAAGGCAGGCGAAACTATGGCTACACCTTC
>-|TRBV4-1|-|TRBJ1-4
CASSQSDSRNEKLFF
TGCGCCAGCAGCCAATCGGACAGTAGGAATGAAAAACTGTTTTTT
>-|TRBV6-1|TRBD1|TRBJ1-2
CASSLLTGVYDYGYTF
TGTGCCAGCAGCCTCCTAACAGGGGTTTATGACTATGGCTACACCTTC
>-|TRBV20-1|-|TRBJ2-5
CSASAAAEAQETQYF
TGCAGTGCTAGTGCCGCCGCGGAAGCGCAGGAGACCCAGTACTTC
>-|TRBV29-1|TRBD2|TRBJ2-1
CSVQTSGGSNEQFF
TGCAGCGTCCAGACTAGCGGGGGTTCCAATGAGCAGTTCTTC
>-|TRBV20-1|-|TRBJ2-7
CSGAAGAVSSYNEQYF
TGCAGTGGGGCGGCGGGGGCAGTGAGCTCCTACAATGAGCAGTACTTC
>few|TRBV10-3|TRBD1|TRBJ2-3
CAISGPGQATDTQYF
TGTGCCATCAGTGGCCCGGGACAGGCTACAGATACGCAGTATTTT
>-|TRBV20-1|TRBD2|TRBJ2-1
CSGYRAGVNEQFF
TGCAGTGGGTACCGCGCGGGGGTAAATGAGCAGTTCTTC
>-|TRBV13|TRBD1|TRBJ2-7
CASSRQGVRYEQYF
TGTGCCAGCAGCAGACAGGGGGTTAGGTACGAGCAGTACTTC
>-|TRBV6-1|-|TRBJ1-4
CASSASPGQGEKLFF
TGTGCCAGCAGTGCCAGTCCAGGGCAAGGTGAAAAACTGTTTTTT
>-|TRBV28|-|TRBJ2-1
CASSPPGLIASYNEQFF
TGTGCCAGCAGCCCCCCCGGACTCATTGCATCGTACAATGAGCAGTTCTTC
>once|TRBV29-1|-|TRBJ1-4
CSVEFEDEKLFF
TGCAGCGTTGAGTTCGAGGATGAAAAACTGTTTTTT
>-|TRBV6-2/TRBV6-3|-|TRBJ1-1
CASSYEQGLAAFF
TGTGCCAGCAGTTACGAGCAGGGCCTGGCGGCTTTCTTT